Following are 2 T cell receptor beta chains from one sample sequenced in a study. Using its own MiXCR run on the 5' RACE reads, TCRdb lists one record per CDR3 protein. This repertoire shows around 470 distinct CDR3 sequences, 20% to 25% found once; its top ten account for less than 20%. Sample: central memory T cells from blood PBMCs. Subset of the sample: central memory CD4+ T cells. These receptors were collected from a female donor with HIV.

In this sample, this clonotype turned up a few times. This chain links TRBV7-2 with TRBJ1-2; no clear D gene. CDR1 and CDR2 from the germline V gene are SGHTA and FQGNSA. The CDR3 spans 12 residues. V lost 1 base and J 8 bases, leaving 8 bases between the germline ends. For the CDR3, the DNA is TGTGCCAGCAGCTTAGACGGGAGAGGCTACACCTTC. Its translation is CASSLDGRGYTF.

This clonotype rates as hyperexpanded. The rearrangement links TRBV10-3 to TRBJ1-1; the match to TRBD1 covers 8 bases. The CDR3 consists of 17 residues. J gave up 0 bases and V 2 bases, and 8 bases lay outside the gene matches. Germline-derived CDR1 and CDR2 are ENHRY and SYGVKD. The CDR3 sequence is CAISERTGKSVNTEAFF. As DNA, the CDR3 is TGTGCCATCAGTGAGCGGACAGGGAAATCGGTGAACACTGAAGCTTTCTTT.